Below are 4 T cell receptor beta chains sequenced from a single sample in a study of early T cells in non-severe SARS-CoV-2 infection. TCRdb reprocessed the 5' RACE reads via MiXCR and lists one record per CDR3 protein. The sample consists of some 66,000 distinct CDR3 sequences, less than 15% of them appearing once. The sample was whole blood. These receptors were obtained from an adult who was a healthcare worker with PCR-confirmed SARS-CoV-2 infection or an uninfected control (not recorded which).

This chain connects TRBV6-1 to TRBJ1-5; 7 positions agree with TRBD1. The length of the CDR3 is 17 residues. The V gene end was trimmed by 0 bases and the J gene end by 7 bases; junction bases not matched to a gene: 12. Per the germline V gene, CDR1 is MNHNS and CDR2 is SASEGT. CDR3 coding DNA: TGTGCCAGCAGTGAAGCGACCAACAGGGGTTCTTGGCAGCCCCAGCATTTT. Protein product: CASSEATNRGSWQPQHF.

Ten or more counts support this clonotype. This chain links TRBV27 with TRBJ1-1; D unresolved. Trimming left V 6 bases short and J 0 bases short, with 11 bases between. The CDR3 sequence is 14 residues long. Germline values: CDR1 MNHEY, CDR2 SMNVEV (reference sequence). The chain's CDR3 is CASSFLPVNTEAFF. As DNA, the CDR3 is TGTGCCAGCAGCTTCCTGCCCGTGAACACTGAAGCTTTCTTT.

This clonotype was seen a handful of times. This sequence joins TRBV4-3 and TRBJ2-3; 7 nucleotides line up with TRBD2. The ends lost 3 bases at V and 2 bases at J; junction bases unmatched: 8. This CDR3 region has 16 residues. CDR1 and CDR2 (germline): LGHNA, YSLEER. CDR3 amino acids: CASSHALAVPTDTQYF. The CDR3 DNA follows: TGCGCCAGCAGCCATGCGCTAGCGGTCCCCACAGATACGCAGTATTTT.

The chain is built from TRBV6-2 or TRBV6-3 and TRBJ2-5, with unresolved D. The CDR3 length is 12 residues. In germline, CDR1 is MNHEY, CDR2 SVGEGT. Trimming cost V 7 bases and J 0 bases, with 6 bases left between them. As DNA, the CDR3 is TGTGCCAGCAAGGCGTACCAAGAGACCCAGTACTTC. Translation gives CASKAYQETQYF.